This TCR beta chain was identified in a study of PD-1 blockade in classical Hodgkin lymphoma. Every single patient, without exception, relapsed after autologous stem cell transplantation, and brentuximab vedotin exposure varied. Germline CDR1 is MDHEN and CDR2 is SYDVKM. The CDR3 length is 15 residues. V was pared by 6 bases and J by 1 base, with 15 bases between. Study observations and caveats: Before treatment, complete responders showed about the same diversity as newly diagnosed patients. Before treatment, TCR diversity in newly diagnosed patients was reportedly lower than in healthy donors.

Here immunoSEQ multiplex PCR was the method, and the copy in TCRdb shows in-frame clones only, minus some. The table shows approximately 100,000 clones, with about 89% occurring only once. With regard to this clone: Its antigen is currently unknown.

This rearrangement joins TRBV28 to TRBJ1-1, with D possibly being TRBD1 (6 bases). Source: peripheral blood mononuclear cells (PBMCs), taken before the second cycle of nivolumab. This sequence originates from a human donor with classical Hodgkin lymphoma. CDR3 sequence: CASSYSPGANTEAFF. In nucleotides, the CDR3 is TGTGCCAGCAGCTACAGCCCGGGGGCGAACACTGAAGCTTTCTTT.